The 27 T cell receptor beta chains below come from one sample, sequenced in a study of regulatory T cells in long-lasting Graves disease. Investigators prepared the TCR beta libraries by applying iRepertoire HTBI primers and Arm-PCR of CDR3 regions. TCRdb re-derived calls from the multiplex PCR reads in MiXCR, one entry per CDR3 protein. This sample yields almost 450,000 distinct CDR3 sequences, of which 16% are seen a single time; about 10% belongs to the top ten. Time point indicated: newly diagnosed GD, antithyroid drugs for less than 3 months. TCR sequences were obtained from RNA taken from PBMCs. This sample also belongs to another study, concerning T cells in Graves' hyperthyroidism and ophthalmopathy.

The starting material was peripheral blood mononuclear cells (PBMCs), obtained at new diagnosis, from a patient treated with antithyroid drugs. The source of these receptors is a woman in her 30s with Graves disease.

The rearrangement joins TRBV13 to TRBJ2-3; 14 bases are a match to TRBD2. This CDR3 region has 16 residues. Losses at the gene ends were 5 bases for V and 6 bases for J; bases not matched to a gene: 7. Germline V gives CDR1 PRHDT, CDR2 FYEKMQ (reference sequence). The DNA for the CDR3 is TGTGCCAGCAGCCCAGGGACTAGCGGGAGTGGGGATACGCAGTATTTT. The encoded protein is CASSPGTSGSGDTQYF.

This clonotype was counted ten times or more. It is unclear where the CDR3 begins or ends on the DNA, so no DNA is shown, and the CDR3 is as TCRdb lists it. The genes are TRBV5-1 and TRBJ2-7; the table assigns TRBD1, which was not confirmed against the DNA. Germline V lookup: CDR1 SGHRS, CDR2 YFSETQ. The CDR3 spans 23 residues, counting both ends. The CDR3 spells CASSPGTFYEQYFGPVLVYEQYF.

In this sample, this clonotype turned up many times. The V and J genes are TRBV2 and TRBJ1-5; the D is unclear. Per germline, CDR1 SNHLY and CDR2 FYNNEI. The CDR3 runs 14 residues. V was cut by 7 bases and J by 2 bases, with 12 bases left in between. CDR3 in amino acids: CASKGSGRNQPQHF. The DNA for the CDR3 is TGTGCCAGCAAAGGGAGTGGTCGCAATCAGCCCCAGCATTTT.

This clonotype has at least ten counts. This chain links TRBV12-3 or TRBV12-4 with TRBJ1-3; TRBD1 aligns across 7 bases. CDR3 length: 15 amino acids. Unmatched junction bases numbered 6, after V lost 5 bases and J lost 2 bases. The CDR3 DNA reads TGTGCCAGCAGTCATACAGGGGACGCTGGAAACACCATATATTTT. The encoded protein is CASSHTGDAGNTIYF.

This clonotype was observed a handful of times. This chain uses TRBV25-1 with TRBJ1-1; unclear D gene. Germline loops: CDR1 MGHDK, CDR2 SYGVNS. The CDR3 consists of 13 residues. V lost 3 bases and J 1 base, leaving 6 bases between the germline ends. The CDR3 nucleotides read TGTGCCAGCAGTGATAAACGGAACACTGAAGCTTTCTTT. Encoded protein: CASSDKRNTEAFF.

This chain joins TRBV19 and TRBJ2-2; D may be TRBD2 (5 bases). The CDR3 loop spans 12 amino acids. V was cut by 3 bases and J by 7 bases, with 6 bases left in between. The germline V gene has CDR1 LNHDA and CDR2 SQIVND (reference sequence). This chain's CDR3 is CASSIGVGELFF. Here the CDR3 DNA reads TGTGCCAGTAGTATCGGGGTCGGGGAGCTGTTTTTT.

This clonotype was picked up a small number of times. This sequence joins TRBV4-1 and TRBJ2-7, with 9 bases aligning to TRBD2. CDR1 is MGHRA, CDR2 YSYEKL, per germline. V dropped 4 bases and J dropped 5; count of bases not matched to a gene: 12. This CDR3 is built from 16 residues. CDR3 nucleotides: TGCGCCAGCAGCCCCCCGAATGGACTAGCGCTCGACGAGCAGTACTTC. Translation gives CASSPPNGLALDEQYF.

The chain couples TRBV6-4 to TRBJ2-2; D is unclear. With 5 bases removed from V and 3 bases from J, the gap between germline ends came to 10 bases. This CDR3 is 14 amino acids long. CDR1 is MRHNA, CDR2 SNTAGT, per germline. The CDR3 is CASSKGEDTGELFF. The CDR3 nucleotides read TGTGCCAGCAGTAAGGGTGAGGACACCGGGGAGCTGTTTTTT.

This clonotype was detected only a few times. DNA of the CDR3: TGTGCCAGCAGCAGTACAGGGGCTAATGAAAGAGCTTTCTTT. Encoded protein: CASSSTGANERAFF. This chain links TRBV5-4 with TRBJ1-1; 7 bases align to TRBD1. Germline lookup yields CDR1 SGHNT and CDR2 YYREEE (reference sequence). The CDR3 has 14 amino acids. The ends lost 4 bases at V and 10 bases at J; junction bases unmatched: 13.

This clonotype was counted a few times. V gene TRBV6-2 or TRBV6-3 combines with J gene TRBJ2-3; tentatively, D is TRBD2 (6 bases). This CDR3 is 14 amino acids long. V was trimmed by 6 bases and J by 6 bases, leaving 16 bases between them. In germline, CDR1 is MNHEY, CDR2 SVGEGT. The CDR3: CASSPRLGGDTQYF. CDR3 sequence (DNA): TGTGCCAGCAGCCCACGACTAGGTGGGGATACGCAGTATTTT.

The chain carries TRBV28 and TRBJ2-5; the D is unclear. Germline CDR1 and CDR2: MDHEN and SYDVKM. The length of the CDR3 is 12 residues. Deletions cut 8 bases from V and 0 bases from J, with 7 bases between. CDR3 in DNA: TGTGCCAGCTCCGGACACCAAGAGACCCAGTACTTC. It translates to CASSGHQETQYF.

The rearrangement links TRBV7-9 to TRBJ1-4, with TRBD1 matching 9 bases. V trimming: 5 bases; J trimming: 7 bases; junction bases outside the gene matches: 8. The CDR3 spans 15 residues. Germline CDR1 is SEHNR and CDR2 is FQNEAQ (reference sequence). Here the CDR3 reads CASSPPGTGIEKLFF. In DNA form, the CDR3 reads TGTGCCAGCAGCCCCCCCGGGACAGGGATTGAAAAACTGTTTTTT.

This clonotype has ten or more counts. The chain combines TRBV12-3 or TRBV12-4 with TRBJ2-1; 7 bases map to TRBD2. With V trimmed by 4 bases and J by 9 bases, 12 bases remained unmatched. The CDR3 loop spans 15 amino acids. CDR3 loop: CASSYPPVLALEQFF. The DNA of the CDR3 is TGTGCCAGCAGTTACCCCCCCGTACTAGCGCTTGAGCAGTTCTTC.

This clonotype was recorded at least ten times. The V gene is TRBV2, the J gene TRBJ2-7, with D possibly TRBD2 on 7 matching bases. V lost 10 bases to trimming and J lost 3 bases, with 19 bases between them. The CDR3 sequence is 14 residues long. Germline CDR1 and CDR2: SNHLY and FYNNEI. The CDR3, as DNA: TGTGCCACCGGAGACCCAGGGGAGGGCTACGAGCAGTACTTC. Amino acid sequence: CATGDPGEGYEQYF.

In its sample, this clonotype was seen many times. The chain has TRBV18 and TRBJ1-5; D is possibly TRBD1 (6 bases). V gave up 5 bases and J gave up 16 bases, with 18 bases separating them. This CDR3 is built from 12 residues. Germline V gene lookup returns CDR1 KGHSH and CDR2 LQKENI. CDR3 bases: TGTGCCAGCTCATCTGGACAGCTCCCAGGCCATTTT. It translates to CASSSGQLPGHF.

With respect to this clonotype: No DNA is shown, since the ends of the CDR3 on it are uncertain; the CDR3 is the one TCRdb lists. The chain has TRBV28 and TRBJ2-1; TRBD2, the table's D call, lacks a check against the DNA. The CDR3 numbers 13 amino acids, ends counted. Germline V gene lookup returns CDR1 MDHEN and CDR2 SYDVKM. The CDR3 loop is CASSEDFGNEQFF.

This clonotype has a handful of counts. V gene TRBV6-5 combines with J gene TRBJ2-7; 10 bases fit TRBD2. V lost 4 bases to trimming and J lost 6 bases; unmatched junction nucleotides: 9. This CDR3 comprises 15 residues. CDR1 is MNHEY, CDR2 SVGAGI, per germline. In nucleotides, the CDR3 is TGTGCCAGCAGTTCCATAGCGGGAGGCCTTCGCGAGCAGTACTTC. Translated: CASSSIAGGLREQYF.

This clonotype showed up many times. The rearrangement uses TRBV4-3 and TRBJ1-1; weak D call: TRBD1 (6 bases). The V end was cut by 0 bases, the J end by 4 bases, with 12 bases between. The CDR3 spans 15 residues. The germline V gene encodes CDR1 LGHNA and CDR2 YSLEER. As DNA, the CDR3 is TGCGCCAGCAGCCAAGATCTGGGGGGGCCCACTGAAGCTTTCTTT. This codes for CASSQDLGGPTEAFF.

This clonotype was picked up many times. The rearrangement joins TRBV6-5 to TRBJ2-5; TRBD2 matches at 11 bases. Germline lookup yields CDR1 MNHEY and CDR2 SVGAGI. V gave up 2 bases and J gave up 3 bases; unmatched junction bases: 2. The CDR3 consists of 15 residues. DNA of the CDR3: TGTGCCAGCAGTTACCTGGGACTAGCGGAAGAGACCCAGTACTTC. Protein: CASSYLGLAEETQYF.

There are many counts of this clonotype. This chain connects TRBV20-1 to TRBJ1-4, with a possible D match to TRBD1 (5 bases). The CDR3 covers 15 residues. The V end lost 5 bases, the J end lost 7 bases, and 20 bases lay between the germline ends. Germline assignment: CDR1 DFQATT and CDR2 SNEGSKA (reference sequence). This chain's CDR3 is CSAPQRGSLTEKLFF. The CDR3 nucleotides read TGCAGTGCTCCGCAGAGGGGATCTCTTACTGAAAAACTGTTTTTT.

This clonotype was observed a handful of times. The chain combines TRBV18 with TRBJ2-7, with 10 positions matching TRBD1. The V gene end was trimmed by 3 bases and the J gene end by 0 bases; junction bases not matched to a gene: 8. Looked up from germline, CDR1 is KGHSH and CDR2 is LQKENI. The CDR3 runs to 17 residues. CDR3 nucleotides: TGTGCCAGCTCACCTGGGGGACAGGGGACGGTCTCCTACGAGCAGTACTTC. It codes for CASSPGGQGTVSYEQYF.

This chain connects TRBV5-6 to TRBJ2-1, with TRBD1 matching 10 bases. Germline trimming cut 4 bases from V and 0 bases from J; bases unmatched to any gene: 16. CDR3 size: 20 residues. CDR1 and CDR2 from the germline V gene are SGHDT and YYEEEE. The CDR3 spells CASSHRQGAYFSSSYNEQFF. CDR3 sequence (DNA): TGTGCCAGCAGCCATAGACAGGGGGCTTACTTTTCGAGCTCCTACAATGAGCAGTTCTTC.

Ten or more counts support this clonotype. This rearrangement joins TRBV12-5 to TRBJ2-3, with D possibly matching TRBD2 (6 bases). V was pared by 6 bases and J by 0 bases, with 10 bases between. The CDR3 is 14 residues long. Germline assignment: CDR1 LGHNT and CDR2 FRNRAP. The CDR3 nucleotides read TGTGCTAGTGGCTCGGGAGACAGCACAGATACGCAGTATTTT. Its protein product is CASGSGDSTDTQYF.

This rearrangement joins TRBV7-9 to TRBJ2-1, with D possibly being TRBD1 or TRBD2 (6 bases each). Germline assignment: CDR1 SEHNR and CDR2 FQNEAQ (reference sequence). CDR3 length: 20 amino acids. Trimming removed 0 bases at V and 5 bases at J, with 26 bases between. The CDR3 sequence: CASSLAGILRGGSPHNEQFF. The DNA for the CDR3 is TGTGCCAGCAGCTTAGCGGGGATCCTTCGAGGGGGGAGTCCACACAATGAGCAGTTCTTC.

This CDR3 reads CASSRTGTDQPQHF. DNA of the CDR3: TGTGCCAGCAGCCGAACAGGGACGGATCAGCCCCAGCATTTT. The chain combines TRBV9 with TRBJ1-5; tentatively, D is TRBD1 (6 bases). Trimming cost V 4 bases and J 5 bases, with 13 bases left between them. Germline V gene sequence: CDR1 SGDLS, CDR2 YYNGEE. The CDR3 sequence is 14 residues long.

The CDR3 bases are TGCGCCAGCAGCCAACGGGCGGGAGGGTTCGATGAGCAGTTCTTC. It is translated as CASSQRAGGFDEQFF. The rearrangement links TRBV4-1 to TRBJ2-1, with 9 bases lining up with TRBD2. CDR1 is MGHRA, CDR2 YSYEKL, per germline. The CDR3 consists of 15 residues. V was pared by 2 bases and J by 8 bases, with 7 bases of the junction left unmatched.

The gene calls are TRBV7-2 and TRBJ2-5; maybe TRBD1 (6 bases). The J call is doubtful: the DNA matches TRBJ2-7 better. This CDR3 spans 15 amino acids. Germline V gives CDR1 SGHTA, CDR2 FQGNSA. CDR3 sequence reads: CASSSDSARGGEQYF. As DNA, the CDR3 is TGTGCCAGCAGCTCAGACTCCGCCAGGGGTGGCGAGCAGTACTTC.